These 14 T cell receptor beta chains were sequenced from one sample in a study of blood T cells in healthy people across ages. It was with a sample-barcoded 5' primer and a J-beta primer mix that a second PCR of roughly 7 to 12 cycles was run. TCRdb recomputed calls from the 5' RACE reads with MiXCR, one row per CDR3 protein. The sample lists some 930,000 distinct CDR3 sequences, around 29% occurring once. This sample also belongs to another study, concerning T cells of mothers and their children.

Sequencing was done on a sample of blood. Every receptor here comes from a woman between 35 and 50 years old in good health.

Of note for this clonotype: A junction end diverges from the germline sequence, so it may reflect a read error. This chain joins TRBV5-1 and TRBJ1-1; D gene unclear. The CDR3 spans 13 residues. CDR1 is SGHRS, CDR2 YFSETQ, per germline. CDR3 residues: CASSFRRNTEVFF. DNA for the CDR3: TGCGCCAGCAGCTTCCGACGGAACACTGAAGTTTTCTTT.

This clonotype has a count of ten or more. The chain carries TRBV15 and TRBJ2-7; D may be TRBD2 (5 bases). The V and J ends lost 0 bases and 5 bases respectively, with 14 bases between them. The germline gives CDR1 LNHNV, CDR2 YYDKDF (reference sequence). The CDR3 sequence is 15 residues long. Written as DNA, the CDR3 is TGTGCCACCAGCAGAGAGTCAACTAGTATCAACGAGCAGTACTTC. Translation gives CATSRESTSINEQYF.

This clonotype was seen more than once but under ten times. The chain combines TRBV28 with TRBJ2-5; tentative D call: TRBD1 (5 bases). CDR1 MDHEN and CDR2 SYDVKM come from the germline V gene. This CDR3 has 12 amino acids. Trimming shortened V by 4 bases and J by 2 bases, and 5 bases separated the two germline ends. DNA of the CDR3: TGTGCCAGCAGTTGGACACAAGAGACCCAGTACTTC. It specifies CASSWTQETQYF.

Of note for this clonotype: This may be a read error: a much more frequent sequence differs by one nucleotide. The CDR3 bases are TGTGCCAGCAGCTTAGATGGACCCAGCTCTGGGGCCAACGTCCGGACTTTC. It specifies CASSLDGPSSGANVRTF. This chain joins TRBV7-2 and TRBJ2-6; D is perhaps TRBD1 (5 bases). CDR3 length: 17 residues. Germline CDR1 SGHTA, CDR2 FQGNSA.

In the case of this clonotype: Compared with germline, one end of the junction differs, possibly owing to a read error. The V gene is TRBV7-8, the J gene TRBJ1-2; 7 bases line up with TRBD1. The length of the CDR3 is 15 residues. Germline V gives CDR1 SGHVS, CDR2 FQNEAQ. CDR3 sequence reads: CASGSGQPSNCGYTF. CDR3 nucleotide sequence: TGTGCCAGCGGCTCGGGACAGCCATCTAACTGTGGCTACACCTTC. Complete variable domain (other parts from reference TRBV7-8 and TRBJ1-2): GAGVSQSPRYKVAKRGQDVALRCDPISGHVSLFWYQQALGQGPEFLTYFQNEAQLDKSGLPSDRFFAERPEGSVSTLKIQRTQQEDSAVYLCASGSGQPSNCGYTFGSGTRLTVV.

This clonotype was found a few times. CDR3 nucleotide sequence: TGCGCCCGGTTCAGCGGGGGGGCCAAACCTTCAACGTGGACCCAGTACTTC. Its protein is CARFSGGAKPSTWTQYF. J is TRBJ2-5 and V is TRBV5-1; 10 nucleotides line up with TRBD2. This CDR3 has 17 residues. The junction had 22 bases not matched to a gene; V was cut back by 10 bases and J by 7 bases. The germline V gene encodes CDR1 SGHRS and CDR2 YFSETQ.

In its sample, this clonotype was seen a few times. The CDR3 loop reads CASSVGQAFADTQYF. The CDR3 nucleotides are TGTGCCAGCAGCGTGGGACAGGCTTTCGCAGATACGCAGTATTTT. V is TRBV5-5 and J is TRBJ2-3, with 8 positions matching TRBD1. The CDR3 consists of 15 residues. Germline V CDR1 and CDR2: SGHKS, YYEKEE (reference sequence). J lost 4 bases, V lost 4 bases, and 8 bases had no gene match. Drawing the rest from reference TRBV5-5 and TRBJ2-3, the complete variable domain is DAGVTQSPTHLIKTRGQQVTLRCSPISGHKSVSWYQQVLGQGPQFIFQYYEKEERGRGNFPDRFSARQFPNYSSELNVNALLLGDSALYLCASSVGQAFADTQYFGPGTRLTVL.

The chain employs TRBV28 and TRBJ2-7; D perhaps matches TRBD2 (7 bases). This CDR3 is 16 amino acids long. The germline CDR1 and CDR2 sequences are MDHEN and SYDVKM. The V and J ends lost 7 bases and 3 bases respectively, with 22 bases between them. CDR3 nucleotide sequence: TGTGCCAGCAAAATTGGGGGGGGCGGGTCCGGCTACGAGCAGTACTTC. The encoded protein is CASKIGGGGSGYEQYF.

This clonotype showed up just a few times. The gene calls are TRBV5-1 and TRBJ2-4; the D is unclear. CDR1 and CDR2 from the germline V gene are SGHRS and YFSETQ. V was cut by 1 base and J by 5 bases, with 4 bases left in between. CDR3 size: 12 residues. The CDR3 nucleotides are TGCGCCAGCAGCTTGTCGGAAAACATTCAGTACTTC. It codes for CASSLSENIQYF.

About this clonotype itself: This may be a read error, as it is one base from a much larger clone. The chain joins TRBV6-6 to TRBJ2-4; maybe TRBD2 (5 bases). This CDR3 region has 15 residues. The V gene's germline CDR1 is MNHNY and CDR2 SVGAGI (reference sequence). CDR3 DNA: TGTGCCAGCAGCCAAGGGTCCCTAGCCAAAAGCATTCAGTACTTC. Translation gives CASSQGSLAKSIQYF.

V and J are TRBV18 and TRBJ1-1, with TRBD1 identical over 8 bases. This CDR3 spans 15 amino acids. Per the germline V gene, CDR1 is KGHSH and CDR2 is LQKENI. The J segment lost 3 bases and the V segment lost 3 bases, leaving 6 bases of the junction unmatched. The CDR3 sequence: CASSPGTGADTEAFF. The CDR3 DNA sequence: TGTGCCAGCTCACCTGGGACAGGTGCGGACACTGAAGCTTTCTTT.

The V and J genes are TRBV24-1 and TRBJ2-1; 7 positions match TRBD1. The J call is doubtful: the DNA matches TRBJ2-7 better. The CDR3 consists of 13 residues. Germline V lookup: CDR1 KGHDR, CDR2 SFDVKD. CDR3 sequence: CATQGQPYNEQYF. The CDR3 DNA reads TGTGCCACCCAGGGACAGCCTTACAATGAGCAGTACTTC.

This chain connects TRBV7-2 to TRBJ2-5, with 8 bases identical to TRBD2. This CDR3 is built from 17 residues. The V and J ends lost 1 base and 2 bases, in that order; junction bases with no gene match: 9. The germline V gene encodes CDR1 SGHTA and CDR2 FQGNSA. CDR3 sequence reads: CASSLGTSGGGQETQYF. The CDR3 DNA reads as TGTGCCAGCAGCTTAGGGACTTCGGGGGGGGGACAAGAGACCCAGTACTTC.

The table lists this clonotype with many counts. The V and J genes are TRBV6-1 and TRBJ2-1; 12 nucleotides match TRBD2. The CDR3 runs 15 residues. The germline V gene has CDR1 MNHNS and CDR2 SASEGT. Germline trimming cut 0 bases from V and 8 bases from J; bases unmatched to any gene: 2. The CDR3 here is CASSEATSGGHEQFF. DNA of the CDR3: TGTGCCAGCAGTGAAGCTACTAGCGGGGGGCATGAGCAGTTCTTC.